One T cell receptor beta chain is described in this entry. Its target is not known. This CDR3 contains 12 residues. CDR1 and CDR2 from the germline V gene are SNHLY and FYNNEI. The V segment lost 8 bases and the J segment 7 bases; nucleotides outside the gene matches: 3. Here immunoSEQ multiplex PCR was the method, and the copy in TCRdb shows in-frame clones only, minus some. The table shows some 36,000 clones, with 85% to 95% occurring only once. Time point of the sample: recipient sample about 28 days before transplant, after cytoreduction. Blood collection times were about day -28 and days 30, 100, 180 posttransplant. These data come from a study of T cell clonotyping in hematopoietic cell transplantation. Study-level background: Recipient samples before transplant were obtained post-cytoreduction.

Findings and caveats of the study: Few recipient clonotypes overlapped donors; over 95% were de novo at given depth. Recipient TCR diversity dropped after transplant; expanded clonotypes rose from day 30 to 180.

The chain recombines TRBV2 with TRBJ1-4; 8 positions agree with TRBD1. The TCR sequence derives from a middle-aged man with chronic myeloid leukemia. Some clones in this sample may be carry-over from other donors' samples. The material was peripheral blood mononuclear cells, obtained before stem cell transplant. Here the CDR3 reads CASWTGFEKLFF. CDR3 DNA: TGTGCCAGCTGGACAGGGTTTGAAAAACTGTTTTTT.